This T cell receptor beta chain comes out of a study of graft-versus-host responses after intestinal transplantation. Turning to the study itself: In this cohort, recipients had multivisceral, liver-intestinal, or isolated intestinal transplants. Study-wide points: Early after transplant, HvG declines were associated with peak levels of circulating GvH clones. Detection of GvH clones occurred in recipient marrow, and some had their first appearance in ileum or blood.

Assay used: immunoSEQ multiplex PCR; TCRdb lists only in-frame clones, some missing. The data show 100,000 or so clones, 90% to 95% seen once. The CDR3 loop spans 14 amino acids. CDR1 is SGDLS and CDR2 is YYNGEE in the germline V gene. Deletions cut 0 bases from V and 0 bases from J, with 4 bases between. Note on this clone: Its specificity is unknown.

Specimen: unstimulated CD4+ T cells sorted from spleen or lymph node cells, collected before intestinal transplant. J is TRBJ1-3 and V is TRBV9; D call uncertain. This receptor was identified in a human donor who received an intestinal transplant. In nucleotides, the CDR3 is TGTGCCAGCAGCGTAGAGAGCTCTGGAAACACCATATATTTT. Its protein is CASSVESSGNTIYF.